This passage covers 27 T cell receptor beta chains from one sample sequenced in a study of beta chain features in type 1 diabetes. Every bit of the isolated RNA underwent reverse transcription, so sequencing read expressed TCRB transcripts. Measured with immunoSEQ multiplex PCR; TCRdb has only the in-frame clones, and not every one. Of 680,000 or so clones listed, around 16% are singletons. Material: naive CD4+ T cells from blood. Receptor source: a man aged 18 to 30 in good health.

The chain carries TRBV19 and TRBJ2-1; D may match TRBD1 or TRBD2 (6 bases each). The CDR3 length is 15 residues. V lost 3 bases, J lost 7 bases, and 16 bases lay in between. Germline V CDR1 and CDR2: LNHDA, SQIVND (reference sequence). In nucleotides, the CDR3 is TGTGCCAGTAGTATTGCCCCGGGGGCAGGTAATGAGCAGTTCTTC. Translation: CASSIAPGAGNEQFF.

CDR3 nucleotides: TGTGCCAGCGTTAAGTCTGGTCCACTCTCCTACGAGCAGTACTTC. Residues: CASVKSGPLSYEQYF. The chain is built from TRBV28 and TRBJ2-7; D is unresolved. Trimming stripped 8 bases from V and 0 bases from J, with 17 bases between. CDR3 length equals 15 residues. The germline CDR1 and CDR2 sequences are MDHEN and SYDVKM.

This clone has a handful of counts. V and J are TRBV25-1 and TRBJ1-1; D is uncertain. Germline V CDR1 and CDR2: MGHDK, SYGVNS. The CDR3 contains 12 residues. Trimming left V 2 bases short and J 11 bases short, with 12 bases between. This CDR3 reads CASSEAPYVAFF. CDR3 DNA: TGTGCCAGCAGTGAAGCGCCCTATGTGGCTTTCTTT.

There are a few counts of this clone. Other DNA sequences in the same sample also yield this CDR3. V gene TRBV7-3 combines with J gene TRBJ1-1, with 7 bases that match TRBD1. This CDR3 is built from 14 residues. Per the germline V gene, CDR1 is SGHTA and CDR2 is FQGTGA. Germline trimming cut 2 bases from V and 2 bases from J; bases unmatched to any gene: 2. The CDR3 spells CASSLQGGNTEAFF. The CDR3 nucleotides read TGTGCCAGCAGCTTACAGGGGGGAAACACTGAAGCTTTCTTT.

The chain is built from TRBV2 and TRBJ1-6; tentative D call: TRBD1 (5 bases). The CDR3 runs 13 residues. The V end was cut by 6 bases, the J end by 10 bases, with 13 bases between. The germline V gene encodes CDR1 SNHLY and CDR2 FYNNEI. CDR3 protein: CASRVSRESPLHF. CDR3 sequence (DNA): TGTGCCAGCAGGGTATCCAGGGAGTCACCCCTCCACTTT. The whole variable domain, remainder taken from reference TRBV2 and TRBJ1-6, is EPEVTQTPSHQVTQMGQEVILRCVPISNHLYFYWYRQILGQKVEFLVSFYNNEISEKSEIFDDQFSVERPDGSNFTLKIRSTKLEDSAMYFCASRVSRESPLHFGNGTRLTVT.

J is TRBJ1-2 and V is TRBV6-6; 8 nucleotides match TRBD1. Germline V gives CDR1 MNHNY, CDR2 SVGAGI (reference sequence). V shed 2 bases, J shed 0 bases, and the junction held 2 bases outside the gene matches. The length of the CDR3 is 15 residues. The chain's CDR3 is CASSYDRGSNYGYTF. CDR3 coding DNA: TGTGCCAGCAGTTACGACAGGGGATCTAACTATGGCTACACCTTC.

The chain links TRBV29-1 to TRBJ1-5; D remains ambiguous. V lost 4 bases to trimming and J lost 0 bases, with 10 bases between them. The CDR3 has 14 residues. Germline CDR1 reads SQVTM; CDR2 reads ANQGSEA. As DNA, the CDR3 is TGCAGCGTTGGGGCAGAATATAGCAATCAGCCCCAGCATTTT. Residues: CSVGAEYSNQPQHF.

A note on this clone: This sample also contains other DNA sequences that code for the same CDR3. This chain joins TRBV9 and TRBJ1-2, with TRBD1 as a possible D gene (5 bases). The CDR3 is made up of 14 amino acids. V lost 0 bases to trimming and J lost 2 bases, with 8 bases between them. The germline V gene encodes CDR1 SGDLS and CDR2 YYNGEE. The CDR3 region is CASSVEGSNYGYTF. The CDR3 DNA follows: TGTGCCAGCAGCGTAGAGGGGTCCAACTATGGCTACACCTTC.

The chain combines TRBV9 with TRBJ2-7, with 12 positions matching TRBD2. The CDR3 has 17 residues. Germline CDR1 reads SGDLS; CDR2 reads YYNGEE. The J segment lost 0 bases and the V segment lost 3 bases, leaving 7 bases of the junction unmatched. The CDR3 nucleotides read TGTGCCAGCAGCGCCGGGACTAGCGGGCGGAGCTCCTACGAGCAGTACTTC. Its protein is CASSAGTSGRSSYEQYF.

The chain employs TRBV18 and TRBJ2-1; no definite D call. The CDR3 has 14 residues. Germline lookup yields CDR1 KGHSH and CDR2 LQKENI. V lost 3 bases, J lost 0 bases, and 6 bases lay in between. CDR3 region: CASSPGISYNEQFF. The CDR3 DNA sequence: TGTGCCAGCTCACCGGGGATCTCCTACAATGAGCAGTTCTTC.

J is TRBJ1-2 and V is TRBV4-2; no reliable D call. From germline, CDR1 is LGHNA and CDR2 YNFKEQ. V was pared by 5 bases and J by 0 bases, with 10 bases between. This CDR3 region has 14 residues. CDR3 in DNA: TGTGCCAGCAGCTTGTCGCCAACTAACTATGGCTACACCTTC. This encodes CASSLSPTNYGYTF.

The chain recombines TRBV25-1 with TRBJ2-7, with D possibly being TRBD2 (6 bases). The CDR3 extends over 15 amino acids. V lost 6 bases and J lost 4, with 19 bases in between. Germline CDR1 reads MGHDK; CDR2 reads SYGVNS. In DNA form, the CDR3 reads TGTGCCAGCAGCCCTCGGCAGGGACTTGGATACGAGCAGTACTTC. It yields the protein CASSPRQGLGYEQYF.

This clone was found a few times. This CDR3 is also generated by other DNA sequences in the sample. V usage is TRBV18 and J usage is TRBJ2-5, with D unresolved. V lost 1 base and J 4 bases, leaving 4 bases between the germline ends. Per the germline V gene, CDR1 is KGHSH and CDR2 is LQKENI. The CDR3 totals 12 residues. As DNA, the CDR3 is TGTGCCAGCTCACCACGAGGAGAGACCCAGTACTTC. It specifies CASSPRGETQYF.

The rearrangement uses TRBV28 and TRBJ2-7; D gene unclear. V lost 5 bases and J 5 bases, leaving 22 bases between the germline ends. Germline V gives CDR1 MDHEN, CDR2 SYDVKM. CDR3 length: 16 residues. The CDR3, as DNA: TGTGCCAGCAGTCCGGACCGACGTTCGGTTCGAGACGAGCAGTACTTC. It specifies CASSPDRRSVRDEQYF.

This sequence joins TRBV4-3 and TRBJ2-7; weak D call: TRBD1 (5 bases). Deletions cut 0 bases from V and 5 bases from J, with 11 bases between. Germline CDR1 and CDR2: LGHNA and YSLEER. The CDR3 has 14 amino acids. CDR3 residues: CASSQDAQGNEQYF. CDR3 nucleotide sequence: TGCGCCAGCAGCCAAGACGCCCAGGGAAACGAGCAGTACTTC.

The chain carries TRBV2 and TRBJ2-7; the match to TRBD1 covers 11 bases. Germline lookup yields CDR1 SNHLY and CDR2 FYNNEI. The CDR3 is made up of 15 amino acids. V trimming: 4 bases; J trimming: 5 bases; junction bases outside the gene matches: 7. CDR3 sequence (DNA): TGTGCCAGCAGTGCGCGGACAGGGGGCGGCGACGAGCAGTACTTC. It is translated as CASSARTGGGDEQYF.

In this sample, this clone turned up a few times. The chain has TRBV18 and TRBJ2-2, with no clear D. Germline CDR1 KGHSH, CDR2 LQKENI. The CDR3 contains 15 residues. Trimming shortened V by 3 bases and J by 4 bases, and 12 bases separated the two germline ends. CDR3 residues: CASSPGQTITGELFF. The DNA for the CDR3 is TGTGCCAGCTCACCCGGCCAAACCATCACCGGGGAGCTGTTTTTT.

The sample holds a few counts of this clone. The chain carries TRBV5-1 and TRBJ1-2, with 9 bases matching TRBD1. This CDR3 region has 15 residues. Germline V gene data show CDR1 as SGHRS and CDR2 as YFSETQ. Germline trimming cut 3 bases from V and 4 bases from J; bases unmatched to any gene: 7. The CDR3 nucleotides are TGCGCCAGCAGCTGGGACAGGGCACGTGGCTATGGCTACACCTTC. It is translated as CASSWDRARGYGYTF.

In this sample, this clone turned up a few times. The chain carries TRBV28 and TRBJ2-1; D gene uncertain. The length of the CDR3 is 12 residues. V was cut by 5 bases and J by 10 bases, with 12 bases left in between. Germline CDR1 and CDR2: MDHEN and SYDVKM. The CDR3: CASSPFKKEQFF. In nucleotides, the CDR3 is TGTGCCAGCAGTCCATTCAAGAAAGAGCAGTTCTTC.

J is TRBJ2-7 and V is TRBV5-1; possibly TRBD2 for D (6 bases). Trimming cost V 2 bases and J 0 bases, with 9 bases left between them. Per germline, CDR1 SGHRS and CDR2 YFSETQ. This CDR3 region has 14 residues. CDR3 protein: CASSFSGPSYEQYF. The CDR3 region has the DNA TGCGCCAGCAGCTTTAGCGGTCCCTCCTACGAGCAGTACTTC. The whole variable domain, filled in from reference TRBV5-1 and TRBJ2-7, reads KAGVTQTPRYLIKTRGQQVTLSCSPISGHRSVSWYQQTPGQGLQFLFEYFSETQRNKGNFPGRFSGRQFSNSRSEMNVSTLELGDSALYLCASSFSGPSYEQYFGPGTRLTVT.

The chain couples TRBV28 to TRBJ2-7; D remains ambiguous. CDR1 is MDHEN, CDR2 SYDVKM, per germline. This CDR3 has 12 residues. V lost 8 bases and J lost 7, with 15 bases in between. The DNA for the CDR3 is TGTGCCAGCCGTTCTGATACTGCTGAGCAGTACTTC. Translating gives CASRSDTAEQYF.

This clone was found a few times. The gene calls are TRBV25-1 and TRBJ1-1; TRBD1 aligns across 7 bases. The J segment lost 4 bases and the V segment lost 3 bases, leaving 8 bases of the junction unmatched. The CDR3 is made up of 15 amino acids. Germline V gene lookup returns CDR1 MGHDK and CDR2 SYGVNS. The CDR3 reads CASSDWGTVGTEAFF. CDR3 DNA: TGTGCCAGCAGTGACTGGGGGACAGTAGGCACTGAAGCTTTCTTT.

The chain combines TRBV9 with TRBJ2-3; 7 bases agree with TRBD1. The CDR3 is 16 amino acids. The germline V gene has CDR1 SGDLS and CDR2 YYNGEE. Losses at the gene ends were 0 bases for V and 1 base for J; bases not matched to a gene: 5. CDR3 region: CASSVEHRGGTDTQYF. The CDR3 region has the DNA TGTGCCAGCAGCGTAGAACACAGGGGAGGCACAGATACGCAGTATTTT.

This clone was observed a few times. In nucleotides, the CDR3 is TGTGCCAGCAGCTTAACAGGGTACAACACTCGGGCTTTCTTT. This sequence encodes CASSLTGYNTRAFF. The J gene is TRBJ1-1, the V gene TRBV7-2; a possible D gene is TRBD1 (6 bases). This CDR3 comprises 14 residues. Germline CDR1 reads SGHTA; CDR2 reads FQGNSA. V was trimmed by 2 bases and J by 11 bases, leaving 18 bases between them.

The chain links TRBV7-2 to TRBJ1-1, with TRBD1 matching over 8 bases. Trimming removed 7 bases from V and 1 base from J; junction bases left unmatched: 8. Germline assignment: CDR1 SGHTA and CDR2 FQGNSA. This CDR3 contains 15 residues. The CDR3 spells CASTRQGARNTEAFF. CDR3 DNA sequence: TGTGCCAGCACCCGTCAGGGGGCGAGGAACACTGAAGCTTTCTTT.

The chain uses TRBV7-2 and TRBJ2-5, with 7 bases fitting TRBD2. CDR1 is SGHTA and CDR2 is FQGNSA in the germline V gene. The CDR3 consists of 13 residues. V was clipped by 6 bases and J by 3 bases; unmatched bases: 4. CDR3 protein: CASRGRVEETQYF. CDR3 in DNA: TGTGCCAGCAGGGGGAGGGTGGAAGAGACCCAGTACTTC.

The chain has TRBV29-1 and TRBJ2-7; D tentatively reads TRBD1 or TRBD2 (5 bases each). CDR1 is SQVTM and CDR2 is ANQGSEA in the germline V gene. V lost 6 bases and J lost 3, with 18 bases in between. The CDR3 runs to 14 residues. The CDR3 spells CSVSGLEGLYEQYF. CDR3 DNA sequence: TGCAGCGTAAGTGGTCTTGAGGGGCTCTACGAGCAGTACTTC.